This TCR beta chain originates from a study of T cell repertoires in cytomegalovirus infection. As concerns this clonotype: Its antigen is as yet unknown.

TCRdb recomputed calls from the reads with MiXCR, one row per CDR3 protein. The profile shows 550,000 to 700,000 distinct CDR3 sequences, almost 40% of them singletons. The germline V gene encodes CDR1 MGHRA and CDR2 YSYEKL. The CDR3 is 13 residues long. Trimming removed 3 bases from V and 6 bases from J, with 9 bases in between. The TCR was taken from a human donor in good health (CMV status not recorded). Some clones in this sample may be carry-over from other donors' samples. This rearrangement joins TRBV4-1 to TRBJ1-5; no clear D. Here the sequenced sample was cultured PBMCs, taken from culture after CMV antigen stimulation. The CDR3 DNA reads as TGCGCCAGCAGCCAGCAGTTGTCTCAGCCCCAGCATTTT. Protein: CASSQQLSQPQHF.